The next 16 T cell receptor beta chains were all read from a single sample in a study of blood T cell repertoires in COVID-19. Produced via immunoSEQ multiplex PCR; TCRdb's table is partial and in-frame only. The profile shows 120,000 to 150,000 clones, about 84% of them singletons. Sequences were obtained from PBMCs or T cells enriched from blood (not recorded which). The source of these receptors is a woman in her late teens or twenties who had been exposed to COVID-19.

The rearrangement links TRBV6-6 to TRBJ2-3, with a tentative D call TRBD2 (6 bases). From germline, CDR1 is MNHNY and CDR2 SVGAGI (reference sequence). V gave up 6 bases and J gave up 1 base, with 14 bases separating them. The CDR3 contains 15 residues. The DNA for the CDR3 is TGTGCCAGCAGCCTTACTTGGAGGGGCACAGATACGCAGTATTTT. Translated, it gives CASSLTWRGTDTQYF.

There are a few counts of this clone. CDR3 sequence: CASRIGGGGTVEKLFF. As DNA, the CDR3 is TGTGCCAGCAGGATTGGGGGTGGCGGGACAGTTGAAAAACTGTTTTTT. This rearrangement joins TRBV28 to TRBJ1-4; 7 bases match TRBD1. The length of the CDR3 is 16 residues. From germline, CDR1 is MDHEN and CDR2 SYDVKM. The trim removed 6 bases at V and 7 bases at J, leaving 14 bases unmatched.

The V gene is TRBV5-1, the J gene TRBJ2-7; 11 positions match TRBD1. V trimming: 2 bases; J trimming: 2 bases; junction bases outside the gene matches: 6. This CDR3 has 16 residues. The germline V gene encodes CDR1 SGHRS and CDR2 YFSETQ. The CDR3 DNA reads TGCGCCAGCAGCTTAAAGCCGGGACAGGGGGCCTACGAGCAGTACTTC. It yields the protein CASSLKPGQGAYEQYF.

The chain is built from TRBV5-8 and TRBJ2-6; D may be TRBD1 (5 bases). The V gene lost 4 bases and the J gene lost 1 base, with 12 bases spanning the gap. The germline gives CDR1 SGHTS, CDR2 YDEGEE. The CDR3 consists of 16 residues. Here the CDR3 reads CASSPGIRSGANVLTF. Written as DNA, the CDR3 is TGTGCCAGCAGCCCAGGGATTCGATCTGGGGCCAACGTCCTGACTTTC.

This clone was seen a handful of times. J is TRBJ1-2 and V is TRBV20-1; D gene ambiguous. Germline V gives CDR1 DFQATT, CDR2 SNEGSKA (reference sequence). CDR3 length equals 11 residues. The V gene lost 0 bases and the J gene lost 5 bases, with 4 bases spanning the gap. CDR3 amino acids: CSAREEYGYTF. DNA for the CDR3: TGCAGTGCTAGAGAGGAGTATGGCTACACCTTC.

V and J are TRBV21-1 and TRBJ2-5; TRBD2, as called in the table, went unchecked against the DNA. TRBV21-1 is designated a pseudogene. This CDR3 has 18 residues. CDR3 in DNA: TGTGCCAGCAGCAAGGGGTGTTGGAGGCATCCACGTCGAGAGACCCAGTACTTC. It specifies CASSKGCWRHPRRETQYF.

The gene calls are TRBV2 and TRBJ2-7; 8 bases align to TRBD1. Per germline, CDR1 SNHLY and CDR2 FYNNEI. V lost 3 bases, J lost 3 bases, and 7 bases stayed unmatched. There are 15 residues in the CDR3. The CDR3 is CASSDTGQVNYEQYF. The CDR3 bases are TGTGCCAGCAGTGATACGGGACAGGTGAACTACGAGCAGTACTTC.

The J gene is TRBJ1-5, the V gene TRBV19; 8 bases fit TRBD1. This CDR3 is built from 15 residues. Looked up from germline, CDR1 is LNHDA and CDR2 is SQIVND (reference sequence). V lost 6 bases, J lost 6 bases, and 10 bases stayed unmatched. For the CDR3, the DNA is TGTGCCAGTAGGACGACAGGGGCGAGAGGTCAGCCCCAGCATTTT. This sequence encodes CASRTTGARGQPQHF.

The J gene is TRBJ2-5, the V gene TRBV29-1; tentative D call: TRBD1 (7 bases). Germline CDR1 and CDR2: SQVTM and ANQGSEA. V lost 5 bases to trimming and J lost 3 bases, with 16 bases between them. This CDR3 has 14 residues. Here the CDR3 reads CSVSGGRTKETQYF. CDR3 in DNA: TGCAGCGTTTCAGGGGGGCGAACCAAAGAGACCCAGTACTTC.

The J gene is TRBJ1-6, the V gene TRBV30; D is perhaps TRBD1 (5 bases). The V and J ends lost 7 bases and 5 bases respectively, with 18 bases between them. CDR1 is GTSNPN and CDR2 is SVGIG in the germline V gene (reference sequence). The CDR3 consists of 15 residues. CDR3 sequence: CASNLPGLNNSPLHF. DNA for the CDR3: TGTGCCTCCAATCTCCCGGGACTAAATAATTCACCCCTCCACTTT.

The rearrangement joins TRBV12-3 or TRBV12-4 to TRBJ2-3, with D maybe TRBD1 (6 bases). V lost 6 bases and J 4 bases, leaving 11 bases between the germline ends. The CDR3 runs 13 residues. The CDR3, as DNA: TGTGCCAGCAGGGGAACAGGGCCAGATACGCAGTATTTT. This codes for CASRGTGPDTQYF.

The chain couples TRBV7-8 to TRBJ2-7; 12 bases are a match to TRBD2. The ends lost 4 bases at V and 0 bases at J; junction bases unmatched: 4. Germline V gives CDR1 SGHVS, CDR2 FQNEAQ. The CDR3 runs to 16 residues. The CDR3 nucleotides are TGTGCCAGCAGCTCTCTAGCGGGAGGGAACTCCTACGAGCAGTACTTC. Amino acid sequence: CASSSLAGGNSYEQYF.

The V call is TRBV6-4, the J call TRBJ1-6; TRBD1 might be the D (6 bases). CDR1 is MRHNA and CDR2 is SNTAGT in the germline V gene. The ends were cut back, 5 bases at V and 7 bases at J, with 15 bases in the middle. The CDR3 spans 15 residues. CDR3 region: CASSTDRHYNSPLHF. The CDR3 bases are TGTGCCAGCAGTACGGACAGACACTACAATTCACCCCTCCACTTT.

This clone was seen once. The rearrangement links TRBV7-3 to TRBJ2-1, with D hard to call. Looked up from germline, CDR1 is SGHTA and CDR2 is FQGTGA. The V gene lost 7 bases and the J gene lost 6 bases, with 16 bases spanning the gap. CDR3 size: 14 residues. This chain's CDR3 is CASKLRGSSNEQFF. The CDR3 DNA reads as TGTGCCAGCAAGCTTAGAGGCTCTTCCAATGAGCAGTTCTTC.

The V call is TRBV6-5, the J call TRBJ2-1; 7 bases align to TRBD1. The CDR3 contains 15 residues. V was clipped by 6 bases and J by 4 bases; unmatched bases: 9. Germline CDR1 MNHEY, CDR2 SVGAGI. The CDR3 sequence is CASRKKGAQYNEQFF. The CDR3 DNA sequence: TGTGCCAGCAGGAAAAAGGGGGCGCAGTACAATGAGCAGTTCTTC.

This clone has just a few counts. This chain uses TRBV30 with TRBJ1-2, with 9 nucleotides matching TRBD1. J gave up 0 bases and V 7 bases, and 12 bases lay outside the gene matches. CDR1 and CDR2 (germline): GTSNPN, SVGIG (reference sequence). CDR3 size: 16 residues. In DNA, the CDR3 is TGTGCCTCACTCCGGGACAGGGCCTTAACTAACTATGGCTACACCTTC. The encoded protein is CASLRDRALTNYGYTF.